This T cell receptor (beta chain) was identified during a study of Ad26.COV2.S vaccination and SARS-CoV-2 variants. General study points: Those who received the vaccine showed greater spike-specific TCR breadth than those given placebo. Across vaccine and placebo recipients, the breadth of non-spike TCRs was similar. The TCR breadth and depth analyses may have produced an underestimate of total T cell responses. Spike-specific responses of CD8+ and CD4+ T cells were reported to display substantial breadth after vaccination.

Using immunoSEQ multiplex PCR, the repertoire was profiled, and TCRdb retains in-frame clones only, with some absent. Found here are more than 150,000 clones, around 88% of them singletons; the top ten hold less than 6%. Germline V lookup: CDR1 SEHNR, CDR2 FQNEAQ (reference sequence). This CDR3 has 16 residues. Trimming pared 4 bases from V and 4 bases from J, leaving 17 bases between. On this clone itself: Its cognate antigen is unknown.

The clonotype originates from a human donor who had recovered from COVID-19. The source material was peripheral blood, sampled after recovery from COVID-19. The chain uses TRBV7-9 and TRBJ2-1, with a tentative D call TRBD2 (6 bases). The CDR3 DNA reads as TGTGCCAGCAGCTCGGACTACCCGACACTATACAATGAGCAGTTCTTC. It encodes CASSSDYPTLYNEQFF. Looking up the rest from reference TRBV7-9 and TRBJ2-1 gives the full variable domain: DTGVSQNPRHKITKRGQNVTFRCDPISEHNRLYWYRQTLGQGPEFLTYFQNEAQLEKSRLLSDRFSAERPKGSFSTLEIQRTEQGDSAMYLCASSSDYPTLYNEQFFGPGTRLTVL.